This TCR beta chain derives from a study of shared clonotypes between healthy human individuals. Broader study findings: When naive CD4 clonotypes were compared across a handful of donors, around 4.6% were shared.

With 0 bases removed from V and 4 bases from J, the gap between germline ends came to 9 bases. The CDR3 spans 15 residues. Germline CDR1 is MNHNY and CDR2 is SVGAGI (reference sequence). As regards this clone: Its antigen remains unknown.

The data were produced by immunoSEQ multiplex PCR, yet TCRdb's version contains in-frame clones alone and is incomplete. The sample consists of 2 million to 2.5 million clones, 85% to 95% of them appearing once. Source material: naive CD4+ T cells from PBMCs. The subset: CD45RA+ positively selected. The J gene is TRBJ1-4, the V gene TRBV6-6; D not resolved. This clonotype was sampled from a man younger than 30 in good health. Some clones in this sample may be carry-over from other donors' samples. CDR3 in amino acids: CASSYSGLDNEKLFF. The DNA of the CDR3 is TGTGCCAGCAGTTACTCGGGCCTGGATAATGAAAAACTGTTTTTT.